The clone carrying this TCR beta chain was seen only once. V was cut by 8 bases and J by 4 bases, with 18 bases left in between. The CDR3 has 15 residues. CDR1 and CDR2 from the germline V gene are MDHEN and SYDVKM. This sample is part of a study of T cell changes during pregnancy in multiple sclerosis. Assay: immunoSEQ multiplex PCR; the TCRdb copy retains only in-frame clones and omits some. The sample contains tens of thousands of clones, 80% to 95% of which appear only once. The sequencing here drew on peripheral blood, taken in the third trimester of pregnancy. The chain employs TRBV28 and TRBJ2-1, with D tentatively TRBD2 (5 bases). The sequence derives from a female donor in good health, enrolled as a control in a pregnancy study. The CDR3 is CASHDGVGRYNEQFF. The CDR3 DNA reads as TGTGCCAGCCATGACGGGGTAGGTCGATACAATGAGCAGTTCTTC. Based on the CDR3 plus reference TRBV28 and TRBJ2-1, the full variable domain is DVKVTQSSRYLVKRTGEKVFLECVQDMDHENMFWYRQDPGLGLRLIYFSYDVKMKEKGDIPEGYSVSREKKERFSLILESASTNQTSMYLCASHDGVGRYNEQFFGPGTRLTVL.